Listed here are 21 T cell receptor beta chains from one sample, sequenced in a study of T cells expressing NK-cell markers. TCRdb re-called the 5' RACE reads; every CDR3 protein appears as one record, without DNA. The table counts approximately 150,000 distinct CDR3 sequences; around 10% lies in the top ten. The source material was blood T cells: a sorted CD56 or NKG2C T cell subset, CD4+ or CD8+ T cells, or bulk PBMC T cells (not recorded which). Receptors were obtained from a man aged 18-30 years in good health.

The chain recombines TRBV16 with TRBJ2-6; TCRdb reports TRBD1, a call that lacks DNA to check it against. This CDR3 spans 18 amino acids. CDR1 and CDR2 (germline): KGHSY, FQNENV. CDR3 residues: CASSQLRTDSSGANVLTF.

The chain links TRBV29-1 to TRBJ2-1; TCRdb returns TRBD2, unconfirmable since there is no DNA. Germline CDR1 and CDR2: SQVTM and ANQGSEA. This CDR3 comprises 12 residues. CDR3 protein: CSVVAAYNEQFF.

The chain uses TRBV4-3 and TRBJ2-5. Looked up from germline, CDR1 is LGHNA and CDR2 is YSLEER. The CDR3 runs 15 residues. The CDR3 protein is CASSQDSSLSETQYF.

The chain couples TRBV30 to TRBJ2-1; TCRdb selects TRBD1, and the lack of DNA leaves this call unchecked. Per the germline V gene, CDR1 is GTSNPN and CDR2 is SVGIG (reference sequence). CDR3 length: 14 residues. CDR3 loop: CALRGGPPYNEQFF.

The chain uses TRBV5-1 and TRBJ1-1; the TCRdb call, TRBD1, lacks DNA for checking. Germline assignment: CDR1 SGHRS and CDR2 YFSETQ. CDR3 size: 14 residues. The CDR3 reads CASSLVPGTIEAFF.

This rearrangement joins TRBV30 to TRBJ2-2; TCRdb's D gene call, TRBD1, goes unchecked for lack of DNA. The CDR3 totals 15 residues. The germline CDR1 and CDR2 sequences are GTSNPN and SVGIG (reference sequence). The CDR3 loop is CAWSAGQGLTGELFF.

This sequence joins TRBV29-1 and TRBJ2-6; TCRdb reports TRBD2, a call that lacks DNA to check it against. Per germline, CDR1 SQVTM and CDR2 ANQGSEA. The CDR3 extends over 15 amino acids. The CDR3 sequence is CSVISGTPGANVLTF.

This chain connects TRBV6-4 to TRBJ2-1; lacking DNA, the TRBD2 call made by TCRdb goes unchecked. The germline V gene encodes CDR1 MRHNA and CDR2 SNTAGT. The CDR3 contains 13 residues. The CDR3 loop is CASTRGDCNEQFF.

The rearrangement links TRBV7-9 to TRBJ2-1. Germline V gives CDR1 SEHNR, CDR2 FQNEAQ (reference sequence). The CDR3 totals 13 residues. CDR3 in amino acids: CASRGLDYNEQFF.

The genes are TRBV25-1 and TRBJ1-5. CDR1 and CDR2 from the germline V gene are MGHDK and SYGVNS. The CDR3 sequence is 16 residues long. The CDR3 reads CASSDQSSTRNQPQHF.

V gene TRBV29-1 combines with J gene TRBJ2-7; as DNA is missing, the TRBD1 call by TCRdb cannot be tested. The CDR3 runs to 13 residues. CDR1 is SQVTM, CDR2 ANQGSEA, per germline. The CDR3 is CSMISDRGREQYF.

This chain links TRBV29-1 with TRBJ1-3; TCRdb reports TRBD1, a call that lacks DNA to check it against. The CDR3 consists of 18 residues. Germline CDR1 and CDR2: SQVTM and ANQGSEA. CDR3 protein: CSVEALDSRGISGNTIYF.

The CDR3 sequence: CASSDPGLDGYTF. The chain carries TRBV5-1 and TRBJ1-2. There are 13 residues in the CDR3. Germline V lookup: CDR1 SGHRS, CDR2 YFSETQ.

The CDR3 reads CASSLDLEDTIYF. V and J are TRBV11-2 and TRBJ1-3. This CDR3 is built from 13 residues. The V gene's germline CDR1 is SGHAT and CDR2 FQNNGV.

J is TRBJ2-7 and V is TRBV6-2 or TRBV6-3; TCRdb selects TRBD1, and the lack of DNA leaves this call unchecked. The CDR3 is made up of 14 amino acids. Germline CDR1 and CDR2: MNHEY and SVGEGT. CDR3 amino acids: CASSSGRGTYEQYF.

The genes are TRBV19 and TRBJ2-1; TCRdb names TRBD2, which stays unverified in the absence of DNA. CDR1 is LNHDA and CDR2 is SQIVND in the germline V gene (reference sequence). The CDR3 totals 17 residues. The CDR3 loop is CASSILLPSGISNEQFF. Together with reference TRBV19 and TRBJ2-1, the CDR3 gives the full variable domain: DGGITQSPKYLFRKEGQNVTLSCEQNLNHDAMYWYRQDPGQGLRLIYYSQIVNDFQKGDIAEGYSVSREKKESFPLTVTSAQKNPTAFYLCASSILLPSGISNEQFFGPGTRLTVL.

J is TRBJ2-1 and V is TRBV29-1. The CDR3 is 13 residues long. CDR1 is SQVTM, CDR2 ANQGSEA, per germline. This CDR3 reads CSAVQSSYNEQFF.

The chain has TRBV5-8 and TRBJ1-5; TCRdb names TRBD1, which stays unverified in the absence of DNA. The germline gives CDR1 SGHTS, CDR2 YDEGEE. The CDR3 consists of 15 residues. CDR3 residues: CASSFQGNTNQPQHF.

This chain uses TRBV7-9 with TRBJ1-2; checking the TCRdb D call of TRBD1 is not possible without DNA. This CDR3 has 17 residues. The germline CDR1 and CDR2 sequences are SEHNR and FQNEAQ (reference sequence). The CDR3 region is CASSLPPGRGFYGGYTF.

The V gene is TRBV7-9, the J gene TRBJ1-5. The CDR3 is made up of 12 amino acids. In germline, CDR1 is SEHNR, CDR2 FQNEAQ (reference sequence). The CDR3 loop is CASSLGQSAQHF.

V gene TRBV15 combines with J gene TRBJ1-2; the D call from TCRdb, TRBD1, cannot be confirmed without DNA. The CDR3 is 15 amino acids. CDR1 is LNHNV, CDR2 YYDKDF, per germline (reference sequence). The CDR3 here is CATSTGQGSAWSYTF.